The present T cell receptor beta chain was sequenced within a study of quantifying T cell responses using KT2 cells. Looking at the study overall: TCR alpha and beta constant-region primers primed reverse transcription of RNA. Under optimum conditions, T4 ligation efficiency was estimated at more than 8.5%. Findings of the study overall: The number of KT2 alpha and beta sequences was a linear function of input KT2 cells.

KT2, a clone with a known TCR, was spiked into unfractionated PBMC. A range of KT2-to-PBMC ratios was made using fixed PBMC numbers. In the case of this clonotype: Its antigen is not known.

The CDR3 totals 18 residues. The germline V gene has CDR1 MGHRA and CDR2 YSYEKL. V dropped 2 bases and J dropped 8 bases, with 25 bases sitting between them. An oligo carrying a UMI was ligated to the cDNA 3' end. First-round PCR used roughly 4 cycles and beta primers RC1.1 and RC1.2 covering TRBC1 and TRBC2. TCRdb called the UMI-ligation and nested PCR reads again in MiXCR, with one record for every CDR3 protein. The sample has 60,000 or so distinct CDR3 sequences, around 12% seen once. This clonotype was obtained from a human donor. This chain links TRBV4-1 with TRBJ2-1, with a tentative D call TRBD2 (7 bases). The sequenced sample consisted of PBMCs spiked with cells of the T cell clone KT2. DNA of the CDR3: TGCGCCAGCAGCCAAATTTTAGGAGGTCGGGGGGCGGTCGATGAGCAGTTCTTC. Protein product: CASSQILGGRGAVDEQFF.